This is a list of T cell receptor beta chains from one sample in a study of Graves' ophthalmopathy and Graves' hyperthyroidism. TCRdb reprocessed the multiplex PCR reads with MiXCR, giving one entry per CDR3 protein. Of roughly 600,000 distinct CDR3 sequences in the sample, approximately 37% were seen once. The sample comprised peripheral blood or thyroid tissue (not recorded which). Receptor source: an adult man with Graves' hyperthyroidism. Each CDR3 is given with its conserved first and last residue. A D gene is named only where the DNA matches it firmly. Where a row states a size, it is once, few, many or the class of an expanded clone; other rows omit it.

V gene	J gene	D gene	clone size	CDR3 DNA	CDR3 protein
TRBV7-9	TRBJ2-5	-	many	TGTGCCAGCAGCTTAGCCATGTACCAAGAGACCCAGTACTTC	CASSLAMYQETQYF
TRBV2	TRBJ2-5	TRBD2	-	TGTGCCAGCAGCTCACCGGGACTAGCGGGCACCCAAGAGACCCAGTACTTC	CASSSPGLAGTQETQYF
TRBV27	TRBJ1-1	-	few	TGTGCCAGCAGTCTTGGTGTGCTGAACACTGAAGCTTTCTTT	CASSLGVLNTEAFF
TRBV6-5	TRBJ2-7	-	few	TGTGGTTCCAGGGGCCCCCCATCCTACGAGCAGTACTTC	CGSRGPPSYEQYF
TRBV24-1	TRBJ2-7	TRBD2	-	TGTGCCACCAGTGATTCGACCGGGATTAGCGGGACCGAGCAGTACTTC	CATSDSTGISGTEQYF
TRBV7-6	TRBJ1-1	-	many	TGTGCCAGCAGCTTAGGAGGGAACCCCCACACTGAAGCTTTCTTT	CASSLGGNPHTEAFF
TRBV29-1	TRBJ2-7	-	-	TGCAGCCTTGGCAGGTACGGGTTCGAGCAGTACTTC	CSLGRYGFEQYF
TRBV15	TRBJ2-2	-	many	TGTGCCACCAGCAGAGATTTTGCGGCCGGGGAGCTGTTTTTT	CATSRDFAAGELFF
TRBV9	TRBJ2-7	TRBD2	many	TGTGCCAGCAGCGTAGAGGCGGGAGGGCCAGGGGGGATCTACGAGCAGTACTTC	CASSVEAGGPGGIYEQYF
TRBV7-9	TRBJ2-7	TRBD1	-	TGTGCCAGCTCTCCGACCATCCTGGGACAGGCCTACGAGCAGTACTTC	CASSPTILGQAYEQYF
TRBV6-5	TRBJ1-5	-	many	TGTGCCAGCAGTTACTCGATCACAGGGAATCAGCCCCAGCATTTT	CASSYSITGNQPQHF
TRBV7-7	TRBJ1-5	TRBD1	many	TGTGCTAGCAGCAAGAATCGACAGGGGAATCAGCCCCAGCATTTT	CASSKNRQGNQPQHF
TRBV20-1	TRBJ1-1	-	many	TGCAGTGCCCCCCGAGCAAGGGGGGGCACTGAAGCTTTCTTT	CSAPRARGGTEAFF
TRBV20-1	TRBJ2-3	TRBD1	-	TGCAGTGGAGCCCAGGGGGTTGTAGATACGCAGTATTTT	CSGAQGVVDTQYF
TRBV2	TRBJ1-2	-	-	TGTGCCAGGAATGAGGGAGGGAACCACTATGGCTACACCTTC	CARNEGGNHYGYTF
TRBV7-9	TRBJ1-2	-	many	TGTGCCAGCAGCTCCGAGGTTGCGTGGATAGGCTACACCTTC	CASSSEVAWIGYTF
TRBV7-4	TRBJ2-7	-	-	TGTGCCAGCAGCCGTACCGGGAGCCAGCAATCCTACGAGCAGTACTTC	CASSRTGSQQSYEQYF
TRBV6-6	TRBJ1-5	TRBD1	-	TGTGCCACCCGGACAGGGGTTAGCAATCAGCCCCAGCATTTT	CATRTGVSNQPQHF
TRBV24-1	TRBJ2-5	TRBD1	many	TGTGCCACCAGTGATACCGGGACAGGGTTCCAAGAGACCCAGTACTTC	CATSDTGTGFQETQYF
TRBV15	TRBJ2-2	-	-	TGTGCCACCAGCAGAGAGGGGACGAACACCGGGGAGCTGTTTTTT	CATSREGTNTGELFF
TRBV18	TRBJ2-7	-	many	TGTGCCAGCTCACCACCCAGGACAGACGAGCAGTACTTC	CASSPPRTDEQYF
TRBV7-9	TRBJ2-7	-	many	TGTGCCAGCAGCTTAGTTCGGACAGAAGTGGACTACGAGCAGTACTTC	CASSLVRTEVDYEQYF
TRBV7-9	TRBJ1-1	TRBD1	few	TGTGCCAGCAGCTTAGGGATTGGACAGGGGAACACTGAAGCTTTCTTT	CASSLGIGQGNTEAFF
TRBV9	TRBJ1-4	-	-	TGTGCCAGCAGCGAGGGGACACCGTATAATGAAAAACTGTTTTTT	CASSEGTPYNEKLFF
TRBV3-1	TRBJ1-1	-	many	TGTGCCAGCAGCCCAGGGGCCTGGAACACTGAAGCTTTCTTT	CASSPGAWNTEAFF
TRBV12-3/TRBV12-4	TRBJ2-5	TRBD2	few	TGTGCCAGCAGTTCCACTAGCGGAAGGTTACAAGAGACCCAGTACTTC	CASSSTSGRLQETQYF
TRBV11-1	TRBJ2-7	-	-	TGTGCCAGCAGCACCCTGGAGGGGGGAGCAGGATATTACGAGCAGTACTTC	CASSTLEGGAGYYEQYF
TRBV19	TRBJ1-2	-	many	TGTGCCACCGGTGGAAGGGCGAACTATGGCTACACCTTC	CATGGRANYGYTF
TRBV5-4	TRBJ1-6	-	once	TGTGCCAGCAGCCAAGTAGCCTCCAGGCTCGATTATAATTCACCCCTCCACTTT	CASSQVASRLDYNSPLHF
TRBV29-1	TRBJ1-5	-	many	TGCAGCGTTGAAGTGGGGGTGGGTCAGCCCCAGCATTTT	CSVEVGVGQPQHF
TRBV6-5	TRBJ1-2	-	once	TGTGCCATCAGTGAGGACCCGACAGCTGCTAACTATGGCTACACCTTC	CAISEDPTAANYGYTF
TRBV12-3/TRBV12-4	TRBJ1-5	-	many	TGTGCCAGCAGTTTAGGTTCAGGACAGCCCCAGCATTTT	CASSLGSGQPQHF
TRBV2	TRBJ1-5	TRBD1	many	TGTGCCAGCAGGAGGACAGGAGCTAGCAATCAGCCCCAGCATTTT	CASRRTGASNQPQHF
TRBV7-9	TRBJ1-1	TRBD1	-	TGTGCCAGCAGTGGGGAACAGGGGGCCATGAACACTGAAGCTTTCTTT	CASSGEQGAMNTEAFF
TRBV5-1	TRBJ1-2	TRBD1	many	TGCGCCAGCAGCTTGGCGGACAGGGAAGCCTATGGCTACACCTTC	CASSLADREAYGYTF
TRBV10-3	TRBJ2-1	TRBD2	-	TGTGCCATCGGCACTAGCGGGAACAGCTCCTACAATGAGCAGTTCTTC	CAIGTSGNSSYNEQFF
TRBV12-3/TRBV12-4	TRBJ1-1	TRBD1	-	TGTGCCAGCAGTTACGCTCGGACAGGATTGGGTACTGAAGCTTTCTTT	CASSYARTGLGTEAFF
TRBV5-1	TRBJ1-5	-	-	TGCGCCAGCAGCTGGGACCCCGGGACAAACCAGCCCCAGCATTTT	CASSWDPGTNQPQHF
TRBV19	TRBJ2-2	-	few	TGTGCCAGTACCCGACTCAACACCGGGGAGCTGTTTTTT	CASTRLNTGELFF
TRBV12-3/TRBV12-4	TRBJ1-4	-	-	TGTGCCAGCACCCGACGGGGCTCTAATGAAAAACTGTTTTTT	CASTRRGSNEKLFF
TRBV7-9	TRBJ2-7	-	many	TGTGCCAGCAGCCCTGACTGGGCCAGCTACTACGAGCAGTACTTC	CASSPDWASYYEQYF
TRBV6-1	TRBJ2-7	TRBD2	few	TGTGCCAGCAGTGTTTTTTCGGGGGGGAGGAATTCCGAGCAGTACTTC	CASSVFSGGRNSEQYF
TRBV7-9	TRBJ2-5	TRBD2	many	TGTGCCAGCAGCCTCGGGACTAGCGGGAGGAAGCGAGAGACCCAGTACTTC	CASSLGTSGRKRETQYF
TRBV29-1	TRBJ1-1	-	once	TGCAGCGTTCCCGGGACGGTCTTT	CSVPGTVF